The 23 T cell receptor beta chains in this list originate from one sample, sequenced in a study of post-analysis software for immune sequencing data. Whole-study results and caveats: Compared with controls, patients had more of 4 to 6 TRBV segments, including TRBV5-6, TRBV5-1 and TRBV20-1.

Antigen specificity for these receptors is unknown. Presence of unique molecular identifiers characterized the TCR beta cDNA libraries. TCRdb redid the calling of the PCR reads with MiXCR, one entry per CDR3 protein. Found here are around 400,000 distinct CDR3 sequences, around 37% of them singletons; the top ten hold around 15%. The sequenced sample was blood. The receptors here all came from a girl under 18 with multiple sclerosis.

The V and J genes are TRBV3-1 and TRBJ2-5; 7 nucleotides agree with TRBD1. V gave up 1 base and J gave up 5 bases; unmatched junction bases: 10. The CDR3 contains 16 residues. Per the germline V gene, CDR1 is LGHDT and CDR2 is YNNKEL (reference sequence). Written as DNA, the CDR3 is TGTGCCAGCAGCCAAGGCCTCGGACAGGACGGGGAGACCCAGTACTTC. It encodes CASSQGLGQDGETQYF.

The rearrangement uses TRBV9 and TRBJ1-2; D not certain. The CDR3 spans 16 residues. Germline V lookup: CDR1 SGDLS, CDR2 YYNGEE. Trimming shortened V by 3 bases and J by 5 bases, and 20 bases separated the two germline ends. In DNA, the CDR3 is TGTGCCAGCAGCGCGACGTATGGTGACGCGGGGTATGGCTACACCTTC. Translating gives CASSATYGDAGYGYTF.

The chain recombines TRBV15 with TRBJ2-7, with TRBD1 identical over 9 bases. The J call may not be correct, given that the DNA end is closer to TRBJ2-5. The germline V gene has CDR1 LNHNV and CDR2 YYDKDF (reference sequence). The CDR3 has 16 residues. In nucleotides, the CDR3 is TGTGCCACCAGCAGAGGAGGGACAGGGAGTTATGGGACCCAGTACTTC. It encodes CATSRGGTGSYGTQYF.

The chain uses TRBV18 and TRBJ2-3; a weak D match, TRBD1 (5 bases). The germline V and J ends were trimmed by 6 bases and 1 base, with 17 bases remaining between them. Germline V CDR1 and CDR2: KGHSH, LQKENI. The CDR3 is made up of 16 amino acids. The CDR3 region has the DNA TGTGCCAGCTCTTCTCGGGTAGAAGGGGGCACAGATACGCAGTATTTT. Translating gives CASSSRVEGGTDTQYF.

The chain combines TRBV10-3 with TRBJ1-1; D is unclear. V lost 5 bases and J 4 bases, leaving 11 bases between the germline ends. The germline gives CDR1 ENHRY, CDR2 SYGVKD. The length of the CDR3 is 13 residues. The CDR3 sequence is CAISTPWGTEAFF. In DNA, the CDR3 is TGTGCCATCAGTACTCCATGGGGCACTGAAGCTTTCTTT.

This clonotype was seen only a few times. J is TRBJ1-2 and V is TRBV4-1; D is ambiguous. CDR1 is MGHRA and CDR2 is YSYEKL in the germline V gene. The V gene lost 1 base and the J gene lost 5 bases, with 11 bases spanning the gap. The CDR3 contains 14 residues. CDR3 DNA sequence: TGCGCCAGCAGCCAAGCGGACCAGAATTATGGCTACACCTTC. Translation gives CASSQADQNYGYTF.

This clonotype showed up just a few times. The chain uses TRBV30 and TRBJ2-5; 7 bases line up with TRBD1. With V trimmed by 7 bases and J by 5 bases, 7 bases remained unmatched. Germline values: CDR1 GTSNPN, CDR2 SVGIG (reference sequence). The CDR3 length is 12 residues. The CDR3 spells CASTGLRETQYF. The CDR3 nucleotides are TGTGCCTCGACAGGGCTTCGGGAGACCCAGTACTTC.

The chain combines TRBV11-2 with TRBJ1-2; D not certain. Trimming removed 1 base at V and 4 bases at J, with 10 bases between. CDR3 length: 14 residues. The V gene's germline CDR1 is SGHAT and CDR2 FQNNGV. The CDR3 DNA reads as TGTGCCAGCAGCTTAGCTGTAGGAAGCTATGGCTACACCTTC. Its protein product is CASSLAVGSYGYTF. Combining the CDR3 with reference TRBV11-2 and TRBJ1-2 gives the whole variable domain EAGVAQSPRYKIIEKRQSVAFWCNPISGHATLYWYQQILGQGPKLLIQFQNNGVVDDSQLPKDRFSAERLKGVDSTLKIQPAKLEDSAVYLCASSLAVGSYGYTFGSGTRLTVV.

V and J are TRBV5-1 and TRBJ1-2, with unresolved D. Trimming shortened V by 5 bases and J by 0 bases, and 14 bases separated the two germline ends. Germline V gene lookup returns CDR1 SGHRS and CDR2 YFSETQ. The CDR3 runs 15 residues. CDR3 protein: CASREQESANYGYTF. The CDR3 DNA is TGCGCCAGCAGGGAGCAGGAGAGCGCTAACTATGGCTACACCTTC.

This clonotype was detected a few times. J is TRBJ2-3 and V is TRBV7-9, with D unresolved. V dropped 3 bases and J dropped 4 bases, with 17 bases sitting between them. CDR1 and CDR2 (germline): SEHNR, FQNEAQ (reference sequence). The CDR3 is 16 residues long. CDR3 nucleotide sequence: TGTGCCAGCAGCTTTATTGCCAGGTCCGATGCAGATACGCAGTATTTT. Translating it yields CASSFIARSDADTQYF.

The genes are TRBV7-9 and TRBJ1-5; possibly TRBD1 for D (5 bases). CDR1 and CDR2 (germline): SEHNR, FQNEAQ (reference sequence). This CDR3 comprises 13 residues. Trimming removed 4 bases from V and 9 bases from J, with 13 bases in between. The CDR3 DNA is TGTGCCAGCAGCTCAGCGGTCGGGGGGCCCCAGCATTTT. Translated: CASSSAVGGPQHF.

The chain uses TRBV7-9 and TRBJ2-5; 11 nucleotides align to TRBD1. The closer fit of TRBJ2-7 to the DNA end suggests the J call may be wrong. The CDR3 length is 14 residues. Germline V CDR1 and CDR2: SEHNR, FQNEAQ (reference sequence). This CDR3 is CASSHRTGGREQYF. The CDR3 bases are TGTGCCAGCAGTCATCGGACAGGGGGCCGCGAGCAGTACTTC.

The table lists this clonotype with a few counts. The V call is TRBV29-1, the J call TRBJ1-2; no definite D call. This CDR3 spans 15 amino acids. Trimming took 5 bases from V and 12 from J, leaving 28 bases between them. The germline V gene has CDR1 SQVTM and CDR2 ANQGSEA. The CDR3 here is CSVSGRVTPGRRNTF. The CDR3 DNA reads TGCAGCGTTTCTGGGCGGGTGACCCCTGGGAGGAGAAACACCTTC.

This clonotype has a handful of counts. V is TRBV12-3 or TRBV12-4 and J is TRBJ2-6, with TRBD1 matching over 7 bases. With V trimmed by 2 bases and J by 2 bases, 0 bases remained unmatched. CDR3 length equals 15 residues. This chain's CDR3 is CASSLQGAGANVLTF. The CDR3 region has the DNA TGTGCCAGCAGTTTACAGGGGGCTGGGGCCAACGTCCTGACTTTC.

This clonotype turned up a few times. At one end the junction does not follow the germline gene, possibly because of a read error. This chain connects TRBV5-1 to TRBJ2-1; weak D call: TRBD1 (5 bases). The CDR3 has 15 residues. The germline V gene has CDR1 SGHRS and CDR2 YFSETQ. Here the CDR3 DNA reads TGCGCCCGCAGCATCCAGGGTACCATCTCCAATGAGCAGTTCTTC. It encodes CARSIQGTISNEQFF.

This clonotype was counted a few times. The chain uses TRBV7-8 and TRBJ2-7; 14 bases align to TRBD2. This CDR3 has 15 amino acids. Germline CDR1 is SGHVS and CDR2 is FQNEAQ. V lost 5 bases to trimming and J lost 6 bases; unmatched junction nucleotides: 6. The CDR3 spells CASSGPGLAGVEQYF. The CDR3 DNA follows: TGTGCCAGCAGCGGCCCGGGACTAGCGGGGGTCGAGCAGTACTTC.

This clonotype was counted between two and nine times. The rearrangement joins TRBV4-2 to TRBJ2-5; D not certain. CDR3 length equals 12 residues. V lost 0 bases, J lost 7 bases, and 6 bases lay in between. Germline assignment: CDR1 LGHNA and CDR2 YNFKEQ. The CDR3 reads CASSQDLGTQYF. The CDR3 DNA reads as TGTGCCAGCAGCCAAGATCTTGGGACCCAGTACTTC.

This clonotype was seen at least ten times. The chain is built from TRBV20-1 and TRBJ1-4; D unresolved. From germline, CDR1 is DFQATT and CDR2 SNEGSKA (reference sequence). Trimming pared 0 bases from V and 2 bases from J, leaving 7 bases between. The CDR3 extends over 14 amino acids. Here the CDR3 DNA reads TGCAGTGCTAGAGAGGGCAGGACTAATGAAAAACTGTTTTTT. It yields the protein CSAREGRTNEKLFF.

The gene calls are TRBV5-1 and TRBJ1-2; maybe TRBD1 (5 bases). The CDR3 has 16 amino acids. Trimming took 0 bases from V and 1 from J, leaving 13 bases between them. CDR1 SGHRS and CDR2 YFSETQ come from the germline V gene. The CDR3 DNA reads as TGCGCCAGCAGCTTGGCTACGGGGGGACTTAACTATGGCTACACCTTC. It translates to CASSLATGGLNYGYTF.

Comments on this clonotype: One junction end disagrees with the germline gene, perhaps due to a read error. This rearrangement joins TRBV3-1 to TRBJ2-1; 11 nucleotides line up with TRBD2. The CDR3 has 15 residues. Germline V gives CDR1 LGHDT, CDR2 YNNKEL (reference sequence). CDR3 sequence: CASNQIAGGGYEQFF. The CDR3 DNA sequence: TGTGCCAGCAACCAAATAGCGGGGGGGGGATATGAGCAGTTCTTC.

This sequence joins TRBV20-1 and TRBJ2-5; D perhaps matches TRBD1 (5 bases). Looked up from germline, CDR1 is DFQATT and CDR2 is SNEGSKA (reference sequence). The CDR3 runs to 14 residues. Deletions cut 4 bases from V and 2 bases from J, with 14 bases between. Here the CDR3 reads CSATSYQGQETQYF. The CDR3 DNA sequence: TGCAGTGCTACCTCCTACCAGGGACAAGAGACCCAGTACTTC.

This clonotype was observed once. The rearrangement links TRBV5-4 to TRBJ2-1, with 7 bases lining up with TRBD2. Germline-derived CDR1 and CDR2 are SGHNT and YYREEE (reference sequence). The CDR3 runs to 16 residues. The J segment lost 5 bases and the V segment lost 1 base, leaving 9 bases of the junction unmatched. The CDR3 DNA reads as TGTGCCAGCAGCTTGAGGCAGCGGGGTTTTAACAATGAGCAGTTCTTC. This sequence encodes CASSLRQRGFNNEQFF.

Remarks on this clonotype: A read error may account for a junction end that differs from germline. The chain links TRBV16 to TRBJ2-7; TRBD1 might be the D (6 bases). The CDR3 totals 14 residues. The germline V gene has CDR1 KGHSY and CDR2 FQNENV. The CDR3: CAGSQGTSYYEQYF. Here the CDR3 DNA reads TGTGCCGGCAGCCAAGGGACATCTTACTACGAGCAGTACTTC.